This entry lists 12 T cell receptor beta chains sequenced from one sample in a study of blood T cell repertoires in COVID-19 (dated by TCRdb to the early 2020s). Receptor amplification or capture employed the immunoSEQ multiplex PCR assay. TCRdb obtained this table from immuneACCESS and retained in-frame rearrangements with V and J assigned. These tables miss some clones; where compared with another copy, unresolved V genes account for less than half of the shortfall, and the remainder is unexplained. The sample data list 110,000 to 150,000 clones, and 75% to 85% of these were observed just once. Roughly 5.3% of the sample goes to the ten largest clones. The sequencing input was peripheral blood. All receptors derive from a woman in her forties or fifties with acute or convalescent COVID-19.

The chain is built from TRBV28 and TRBJ1-2, with TRBD1 identical over 10 bases. V was pared by 3 bases and J by 11 bases, with 9 bases of the junction left unmatched. CDR3 length equals 14 residues. Looked up from germline, CDR1 is MDHEN and CDR2 is SYDVKM. This CDR3 reads CASSLPPGQGQYTF. The CDR3 DNA sequence: TGTGCCAGCAGTTTGCCTCCGGGACAGGGGCAGTACACCTTC.

The chain recombines TRBV6-5 with TRBJ1-1; 7 bases fit TRBD1. The V and J ends lost 0 bases and 10 bases, in that order; junction bases with no gene match: 14. The CDR3 consists of 16 residues. Germline loops: CDR1 MNHEY, CDR2 SVGAGI. The DNA for the CDR3 is TGTGCCAGCAGTTACTCGATGCAGGGACAGCGCCGATTAGCTTTCTTT. Encoded protein: CASSYSMQGQRRLAFF.

The V call is TRBV12-3 or TRBV12-4, the J call TRBJ1-1, with a weak D call TRBD1 (6 bases). The V end lost 3 bases, the J end lost 8 bases, and 7 bases lay between the germline ends. The CDR3 is 11 amino acids. The CDR3 DNA sequence: TGTGCCAGCAGTTTCGGGACAGAAGCTTTCTTT. Residues: CASSFGTEAFF.

The chain is built from TRBV27 and TRBJ2-1; D possibly corresponds to TRBD1 (5 bases). Germline V lookup: CDR1 MNHEY, CDR2 SMNVEV (reference sequence). CDR3 size: 15 residues. V lost 3 bases and J 7 bases, leaving 16 bases between the germline ends. For the CDR3, the DNA is TGTGCCAGCAGTTTGCAGGGCTACCCGGGTAATGAGCAGTTCTTC. This gives the protein CASSLQGYPGNEQFF.

The chain is built from TRBV11-2 and TRBJ1-5, with D possibly TRBD1 on 6 matching bases. The V end was cut by 6 bases, the J end by 0 bases, with 12 bases between. Germline V gene sequence: CDR1 SGHAT, CDR2 FQNNGV. There are 15 residues in the CDR3. The CDR3 here is CASSQGGNSNQPQHF. The CDR3 nucleotides read TGTGCCAGCAGTCAAGGGGGAAATAGCAATCAGCCCCAGCATTTT. Variable domain in full (rest from reference TRBV11-2 and TRBJ1-5): EAGVAQSPRYKIIEKRQSVAFWCNPISGHATLYWYQQILGQGPKLLIQFQNNGVVDDSQLPKDRFSAERLKGVDSTLKIQPAKLEDSAVYLCASSQGGNSNQPQHFGDGTRLSIL.

This clone was recorded only once. V and J are TRBV7-6 and TRBJ2-1, with TRBD1 matching over 11 bases. In germline, CDR1 is SGHVS, CDR2 FNYEAQ. After removal of 4 bases from V and 6 bases from J, the junction contained 8 bases not matched to a gene. The CDR3 runs 16 residues. CDR3 sequence reads: CASSSPAGTGGNEQFF. CDR3 nucleotide sequence: TGTGCCAGCAGCTCCCCGGCCGGGACAGGGGGCAATGAGCAGTTCTTC.

The table lists this clone with a few counts. The V and J genes are TRBV23-1 and TRBJ1-4; TRBD1 might be the D (6 bases). TRBV23-1 is an ORF for which the function is uncertain. CDR3 length equals 16 residues. V was trimmed by 2 bases and J by 3 bases, leaving 13 bases between them. CDR3 sequence reads: CASSQTRTVPNEKLFF. As DNA, the CDR3 is TGCGCCAGCAGTCAAACAAGGACAGTCCCTAATGAAAAACTGTTTTTT.

This chain links TRBV5-1 with TRBJ1-1, with a possible D match to TRBD1 (6 bases). CDR1 is SGHRS and CDR2 is YFSETQ in the germline V gene. V was cut by 4 bases and J by 0 bases, with 16 bases left in between. There are 16 residues in the CDR3. CDR3 nucleotides: TGCGCCAGCAGCCCCATAGGACAGCTCTTGAACACTGAAGCTTTCTTT. Encoded protein: CASSPIGQLLNTEAFF.

Regarding this clone: The same CDR3 arises from other DNA sequences in this sample as well. The V and J genes are TRBV18 and TRBJ1-2; D unclear. V gave up 3 bases and J gave up 2 bases, with 10 bases separating them. Germline V gene data show CDR1 as KGHSH and CDR2 as LQKENI. The CDR3 is 14 amino acids. Here the CDR3 DNA reads TGTGCCAGCTCACCCAGCGGGGTAAACTATGGCTACACCTTC. It encodes CASSPSGVNYGYTF. Drawing the rest from reference TRBV18 and TRBJ1-2, the complete variable domain is NAGVMQNPRHLVRRRGQEARLRCSPMKGHSHVYWYRQLPEEGLKFMVYLQKENIIDESGMPKERFSAEFPKEGPSILRIQQVVRGDSAAYFCASSPSGVNYGYTFGSGTRLTVV.

The gene calls are TRBV28 and TRBJ1-3; 8 bases fit TRBD1. V was clipped by 7 bases and J by 4 bases; unmatched bases: 9. CDR1 and CDR2 (germline): MDHEN, SYDVKM. The CDR3 has 15 residues. CDR3 DNA sequence: TGTGCCAGCACTTGGGACAGGACAAGAGGAAACACCATATATTTT. As protein: CASTWDRTRGNTIYF.

This chain connects TRBV5-4 to TRBJ2-7; 13 nucleotides align to TRBD2. The CDR3 sequence is 15 residues long. Germline V CDR1 and CDR2: SGHNT, YYREEE (reference sequence). The J segment lost 2 bases and the V segment lost 4 bases, leaving 3 bases of the junction unmatched. This CDR3 is CASSAGTSGTYEQYF. As DNA, the CDR3 is TGTGCCAGCAGCGCCGGGACTAGCGGGACCTACGAGCAGTACTTC.

The genes are TRBV11-2 and TRBJ1-2, with D tentatively TRBD1 (5 bases). Per the germline V gene, CDR1 is SGHAT and CDR2 is FQNNGV. CDR3 length: 14 amino acids. The V end was cut by 0 bases, the J end by 4 bases, with 9 bases between. In nucleotides, the CDR3 is TGTGCCAGCAGCTTAGATCGGGGGGGCTATGGCTACACCTTC. Its protein is CASSLDRGGYGYTF.